These T cell receptor beta chains were read from a single sample in a study of T cells after yellow fever vaccination. Each CDR3 protein gets one entry after TCRdb re-called the 5' RACE reads with MiXCR. Of under 55,000 distinct CDR3 sequences listed, approximately 6.3% are singletons. This specimen was CD8+ T cells not binding an NS4B(214-222) dextramer, sorted from PBMCs, taken 45 days after the yellow fever booster vaccination. The receptors were gathered from a man younger than 40 who received the YFV17D yellow fever vaccine. The CDR3 runs from the conserved cysteine through the conserved F or W. D genes are given only for firm matches.

D gene: -
V gene: TRBV27
J gene: TRBJ2-7
CDR3 protein: CASSLGGIRYEQYF

D gene: TRBD2
V gene: TRBV20-1
J gene: TRBJ2-1
CDR3 protein: CSAAPDSGRVNEQFF

D gene: -
V gene: TRBV28
J gene: TRBJ2-7
CDR3 protein: CASSYSGHYEQYF

D gene: TRBD1
V gene: TRBV5-4
J gene: TRBJ2-7
CDR3 protein: CASSPVQGTSYEQYF

D gene: -
V gene: TRBV27
J gene: TRBJ2-1
CDR3 protein: CASSLNGASGGDEQFF

D gene: -
V gene: TRBV7-6
J gene: TRBJ2-5
CDR3 protein: CASSPSYGETQYF

D gene: TRBD1
V gene: TRBV7-7
J gene: TRBJ2-2
CDR3 protein: CASSLEVRMGQASTGELFF

D gene: -
V gene: TRBV20-1
J gene: TRBJ1-3
CDR3 protein: CSARSFLSGNTIYF

D gene: -
V gene: TRBV28
J gene: TRBJ2-2
CDR3 protein: CASSFVGYNTGELFF

D gene: TRBD1
V gene: TRBV20-1
J gene: TRBJ1-5
CDR3 protein: CSARGVGTGAPESNQPQHF

D gene: -
V gene: TRBV6-5
J gene: TRBJ2-1
CDR3 protein: CASRALQGTIDEQFF

D gene: -
V gene: TRBV5-1
J gene: TRBJ2-2
CDR3 protein: CASSFRPGELFF

D gene: -
V gene: TRBV5-1
J gene: TRBJ2-7
CDR3 protein: CASSFEVSYEQYF

D gene: -
V gene: TRBV7-9
J gene: TRBJ2-7
CDR3 protein: CASTPGRIYEQYF

D gene: -
V gene: TRBV9
J gene: TRBJ1-5
CDR3 protein: CASSGGKPQHF

D gene: -
V gene: TRBV6-5
J gene: TRBJ2-1
CDR3 protein: CASTLDPQANNEQFF

D gene: -
V gene: TRBV4-3
J gene: TRBJ2-7
CDR3 protein: CASSQDWGSSYEQYF

D gene: TRBD1
V gene: TRBV27
J gene: TRBJ2-1
CDR3 protein: CASSDPGQGYNEQFF

D gene: -
V gene: TRBV6-5
J gene: TRBJ2-2
CDR3 protein: CASSYFADSLQAGELFF

D gene: -
V gene: TRBV6-4
J gene: TRBJ2-1
CDR3 protein: CASSDSRTPYFHEQFF

D gene: -
V gene: TRBV20-1
J gene: TRBJ2-7
CDR3 protein: CSAREPGLPSGEQYF

D gene: -
V gene: TRBV2
J gene: TRBJ2-5
CDR3 protein: CASVAVKNVGKETQYF

D gene: TRBD2
V gene: TRBV4-3
J gene: TRBJ2-7
CDR3 protein: CASSHGTSVSYEQYF

D gene: -
V gene: TRBV6-5
J gene: TRBJ1-3
CDR3 protein: CASSFSTEGKDGNTIYF

D gene: TRBD2
V gene: TRBV12-3/TRBV12-4
J gene: TRBJ2-7
CDR3 protein: CASRTSVYEQYF

D gene: TRBD1
V gene: TRBV27
J gene: TRBJ2-1
CDR3 protein: CASSTFRDRGGDEQFF

D gene: -
V gene: TRBV14
J gene: TRBJ2-1
CDR3 protein: CASSQVLAGEYNEQFF

D gene: TRBD2
V gene: TRBV4-2
J gene: TRBJ2-3
CDR3 protein: CARGFGLAGGPLGDTQYF

D gene: TRBD2
V gene: TRBV27
J gene: TRBJ2-7
CDR3 protein: CASRLAGVYEQYF

D gene: -
V gene: TRBV6-4
J gene: TRBJ2-1
CDR3 protein: CASSDGGADNEQFF

D gene: TRBD2
V gene: TRBV20-1
J gene: TRBJ2-1
CDR3 protein: CSARVTTSGLNEQFF